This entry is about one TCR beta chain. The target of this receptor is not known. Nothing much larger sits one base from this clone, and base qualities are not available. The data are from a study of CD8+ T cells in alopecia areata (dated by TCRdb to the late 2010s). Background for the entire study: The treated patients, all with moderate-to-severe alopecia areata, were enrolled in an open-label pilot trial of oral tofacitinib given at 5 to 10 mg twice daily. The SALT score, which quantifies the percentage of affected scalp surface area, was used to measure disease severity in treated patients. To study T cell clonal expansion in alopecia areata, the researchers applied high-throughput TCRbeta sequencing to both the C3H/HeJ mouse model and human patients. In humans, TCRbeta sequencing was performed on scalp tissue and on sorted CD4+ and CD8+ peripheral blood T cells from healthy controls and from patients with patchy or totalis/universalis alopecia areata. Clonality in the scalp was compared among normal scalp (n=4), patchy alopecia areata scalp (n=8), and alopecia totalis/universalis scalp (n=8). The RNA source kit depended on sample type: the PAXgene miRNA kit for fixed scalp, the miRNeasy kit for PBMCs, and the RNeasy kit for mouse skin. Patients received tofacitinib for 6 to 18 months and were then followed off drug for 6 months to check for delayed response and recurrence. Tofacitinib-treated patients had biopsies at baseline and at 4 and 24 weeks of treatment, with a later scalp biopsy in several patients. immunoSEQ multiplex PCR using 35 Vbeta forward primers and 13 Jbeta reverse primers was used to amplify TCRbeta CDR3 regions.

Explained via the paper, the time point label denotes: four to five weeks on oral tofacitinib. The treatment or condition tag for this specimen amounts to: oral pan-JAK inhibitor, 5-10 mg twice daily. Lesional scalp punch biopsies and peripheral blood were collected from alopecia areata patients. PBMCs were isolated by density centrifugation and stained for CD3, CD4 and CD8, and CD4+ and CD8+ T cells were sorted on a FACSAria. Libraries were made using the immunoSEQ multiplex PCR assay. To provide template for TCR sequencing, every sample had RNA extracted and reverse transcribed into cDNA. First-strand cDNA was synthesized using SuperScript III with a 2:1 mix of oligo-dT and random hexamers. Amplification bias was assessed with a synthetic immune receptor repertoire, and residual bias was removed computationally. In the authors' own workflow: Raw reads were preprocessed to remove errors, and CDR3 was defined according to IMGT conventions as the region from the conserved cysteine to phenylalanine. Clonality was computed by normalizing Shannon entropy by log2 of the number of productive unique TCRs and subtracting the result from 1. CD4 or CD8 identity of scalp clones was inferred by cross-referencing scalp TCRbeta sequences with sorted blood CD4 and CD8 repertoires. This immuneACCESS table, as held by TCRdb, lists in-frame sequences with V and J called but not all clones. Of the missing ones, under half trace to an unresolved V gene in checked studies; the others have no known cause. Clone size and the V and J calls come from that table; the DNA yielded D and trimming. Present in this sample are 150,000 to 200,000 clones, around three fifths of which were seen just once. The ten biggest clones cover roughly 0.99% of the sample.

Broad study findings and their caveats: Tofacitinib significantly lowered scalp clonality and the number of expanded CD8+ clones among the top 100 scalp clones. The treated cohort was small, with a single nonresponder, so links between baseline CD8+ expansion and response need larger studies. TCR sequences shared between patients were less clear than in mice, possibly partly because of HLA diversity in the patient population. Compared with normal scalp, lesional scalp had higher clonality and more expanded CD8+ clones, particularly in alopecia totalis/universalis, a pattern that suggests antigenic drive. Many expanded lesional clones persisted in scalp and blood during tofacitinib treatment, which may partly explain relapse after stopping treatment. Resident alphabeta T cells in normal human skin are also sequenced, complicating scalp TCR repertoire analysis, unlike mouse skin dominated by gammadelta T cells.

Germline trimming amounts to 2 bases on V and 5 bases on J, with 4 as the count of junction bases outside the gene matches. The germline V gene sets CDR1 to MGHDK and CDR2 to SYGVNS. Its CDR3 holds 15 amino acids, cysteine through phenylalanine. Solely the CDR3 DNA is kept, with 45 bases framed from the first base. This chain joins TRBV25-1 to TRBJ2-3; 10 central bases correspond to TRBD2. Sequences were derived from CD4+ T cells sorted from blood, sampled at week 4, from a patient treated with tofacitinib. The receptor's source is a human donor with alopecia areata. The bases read TGTGCCAGCAGTGAAAGCGGGGGGGCCGGAGATACGCAGTATTTT. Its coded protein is CASSESGGAGDTQYF.